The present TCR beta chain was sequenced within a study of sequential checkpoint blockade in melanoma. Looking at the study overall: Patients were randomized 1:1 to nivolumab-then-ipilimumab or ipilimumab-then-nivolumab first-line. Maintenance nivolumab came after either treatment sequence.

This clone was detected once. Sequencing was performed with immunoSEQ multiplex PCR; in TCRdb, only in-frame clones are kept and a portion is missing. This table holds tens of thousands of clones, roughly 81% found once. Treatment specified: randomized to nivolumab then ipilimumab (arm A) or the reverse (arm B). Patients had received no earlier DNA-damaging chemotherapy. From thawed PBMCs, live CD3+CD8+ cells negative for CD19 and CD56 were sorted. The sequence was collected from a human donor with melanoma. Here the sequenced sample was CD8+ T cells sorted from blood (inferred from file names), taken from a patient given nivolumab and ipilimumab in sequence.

The CDR3 region has the DNA TGTGCCAGCAGCGAAAGACTAGCGGGAGTAGGAGAGACCCAGTACTTC. The encoded protein is CASSERLAGVGETQYF. The chain recombines TRBV13 with TRBJ2-5; 12 bases are a match to TRBD2. In germline, CDR1 is PRHDT, CDR2 FYEKMQ (reference sequence). There are 16 residues in the CDR3. The J segment lost 4 bases and the V segment lost 5 bases, leaving 8 bases of the junction unmatched.